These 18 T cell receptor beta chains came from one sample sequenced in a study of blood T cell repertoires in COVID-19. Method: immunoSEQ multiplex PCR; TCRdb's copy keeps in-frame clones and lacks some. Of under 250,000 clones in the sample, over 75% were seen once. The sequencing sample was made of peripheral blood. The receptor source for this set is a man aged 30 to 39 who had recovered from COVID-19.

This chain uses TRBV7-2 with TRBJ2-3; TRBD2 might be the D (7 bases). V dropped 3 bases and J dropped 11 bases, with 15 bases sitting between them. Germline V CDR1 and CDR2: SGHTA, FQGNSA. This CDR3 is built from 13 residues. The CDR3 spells CASSFGGLAVQYF. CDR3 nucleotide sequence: TGTGCCAGCAGCTTCGGGGGGCTAGCGGTGCAGTATTTT.

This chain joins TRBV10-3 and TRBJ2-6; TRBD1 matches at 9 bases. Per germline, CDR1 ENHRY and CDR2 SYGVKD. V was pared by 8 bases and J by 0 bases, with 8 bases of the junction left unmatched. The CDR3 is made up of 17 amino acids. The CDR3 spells CAIRTGTGSSGANVLTF. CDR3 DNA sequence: TGTGCCATCCGGACCGGGACAGGGAGCTCTGGGGCCAACGTCCTGACTTTC.

The CDR3, as DNA: TGCGCCAGCAGCTTGGAGGGACAGGGGTGGGATACGCAGTATTTT. Encoded protein: CASSLEGQGWDTQYF. The chain joins TRBV5-1 to TRBJ2-3; TRBD1 aligns across 10 bases. The CDR3 has 15 amino acids. Germline CDR1 is SGHRS and CDR2 is YFSETQ. The V and J ends lost 0 bases and 6 bases, in that order; junction bases with no gene match: 4.

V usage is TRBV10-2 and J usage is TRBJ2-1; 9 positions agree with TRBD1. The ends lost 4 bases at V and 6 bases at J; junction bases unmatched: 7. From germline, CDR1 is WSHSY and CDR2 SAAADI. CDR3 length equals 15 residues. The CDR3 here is CASSGGQGAGNEQFF. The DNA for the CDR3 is TGCGCCAGCAGTGGGGGACAGGGAGCGGGCAATGAGCAGTTCTTC.

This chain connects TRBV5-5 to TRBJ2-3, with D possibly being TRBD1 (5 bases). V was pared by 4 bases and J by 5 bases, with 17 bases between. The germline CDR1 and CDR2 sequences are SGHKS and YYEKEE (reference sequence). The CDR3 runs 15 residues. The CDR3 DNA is TGTGCCAGCAGCCGAAGGACACTCCCAGAAGATACGCAGTATTTT. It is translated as CASSRRTLPEDTQYF.

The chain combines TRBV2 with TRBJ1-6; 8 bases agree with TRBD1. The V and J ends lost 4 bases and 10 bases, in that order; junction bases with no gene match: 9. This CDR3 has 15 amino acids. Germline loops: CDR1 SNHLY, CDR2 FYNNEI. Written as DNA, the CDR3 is TGTGCCAGCAGTGCCATGACAGGGGATGGATCACCCCTCCACTTT. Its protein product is CASSAMTGDGSPLHF.

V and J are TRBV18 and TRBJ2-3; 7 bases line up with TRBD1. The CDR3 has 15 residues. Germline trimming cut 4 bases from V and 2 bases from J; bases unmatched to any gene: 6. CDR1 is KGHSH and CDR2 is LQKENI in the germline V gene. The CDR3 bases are TGTGCCAGCTCACTACAGGGGCGGAACACAGATACGCAGTATTTT. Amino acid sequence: CASSLQGRNTDTQYF. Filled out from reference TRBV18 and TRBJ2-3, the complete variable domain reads NAGVMQNPRHLVRRRGQEARLRCSPMKGHSHVYWYRQLPEEGLKFMVYLQKENIIDESGMPKERFSAEFPKEGPSILRIQQVVRGDSAAYFCASSLQGRNTDTQYFGPGTRLTVL.

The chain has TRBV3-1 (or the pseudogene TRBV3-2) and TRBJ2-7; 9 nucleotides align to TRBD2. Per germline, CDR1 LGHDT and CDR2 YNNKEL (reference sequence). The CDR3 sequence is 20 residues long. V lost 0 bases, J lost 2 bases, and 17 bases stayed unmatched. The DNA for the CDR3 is TGTGCCAGCAGCCAAGATCCCTGGGTAGCGGGGGACCGGGTGGCCTACGAGCAGTACTTC. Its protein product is CASSQDPWVAGDRVAYEQYF.

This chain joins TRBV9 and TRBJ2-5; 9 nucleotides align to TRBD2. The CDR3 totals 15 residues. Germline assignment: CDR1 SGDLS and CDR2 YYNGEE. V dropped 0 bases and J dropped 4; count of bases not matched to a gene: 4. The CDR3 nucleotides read TGTGCCAGCAGCGTAGGGGGACTAGCTCCAGAGACCCAGTACTTC. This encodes CASSVGGLAPETQYF. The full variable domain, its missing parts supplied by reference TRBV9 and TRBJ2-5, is DSGVTQTPKHLITATGQRVTLRCSPRSGDLSVYWYQQSLDQGLQFLIQYYNGEERAKGNILERFSAQQFPDLHSELNLSSLELGDSALYFCASSVGGLAPETQYFGPGTRLLVL.

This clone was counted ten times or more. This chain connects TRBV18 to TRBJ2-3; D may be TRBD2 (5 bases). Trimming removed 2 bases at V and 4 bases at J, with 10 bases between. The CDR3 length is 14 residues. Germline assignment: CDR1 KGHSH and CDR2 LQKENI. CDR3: CASSPGRSPDTQYF. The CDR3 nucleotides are TGTGCCAGCTCACCAGGGAGATCGCCAGATACGCAGTATTTT.

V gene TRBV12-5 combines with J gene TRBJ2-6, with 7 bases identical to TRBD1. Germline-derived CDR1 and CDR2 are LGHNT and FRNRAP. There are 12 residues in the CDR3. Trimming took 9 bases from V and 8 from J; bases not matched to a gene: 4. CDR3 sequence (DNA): TGTGCTAGCTCACAGGGGTCCAACGTCCTGACTTTC. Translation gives CASSQGSNVLTF.

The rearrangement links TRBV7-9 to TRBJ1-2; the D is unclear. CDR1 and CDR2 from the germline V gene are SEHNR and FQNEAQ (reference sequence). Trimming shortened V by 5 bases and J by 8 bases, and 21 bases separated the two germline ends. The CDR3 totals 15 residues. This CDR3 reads CASSLPGPRGRGYTF. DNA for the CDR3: TGTGCCAGCAGCCTCCCGGGTCCCCGGGGAAGGGGCTACACCTTC.

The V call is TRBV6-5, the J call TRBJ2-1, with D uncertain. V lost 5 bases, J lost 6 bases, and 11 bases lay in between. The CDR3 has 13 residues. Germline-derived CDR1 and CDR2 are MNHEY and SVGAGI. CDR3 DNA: TGTGCCAGCAGTATAAGTACTTCCAATGAGCAGTTCTTC. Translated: CASSISTSNEQFF.

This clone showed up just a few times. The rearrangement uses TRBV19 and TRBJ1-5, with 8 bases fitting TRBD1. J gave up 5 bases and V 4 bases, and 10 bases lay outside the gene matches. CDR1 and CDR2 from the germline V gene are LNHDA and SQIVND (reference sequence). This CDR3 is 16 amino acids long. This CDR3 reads CASSKRGTGGDQPQHF. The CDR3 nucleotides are TGTGCCAGTAGTAAAAGGGGGACAGGTGGGGATCAGCCCCAGCATTTT.

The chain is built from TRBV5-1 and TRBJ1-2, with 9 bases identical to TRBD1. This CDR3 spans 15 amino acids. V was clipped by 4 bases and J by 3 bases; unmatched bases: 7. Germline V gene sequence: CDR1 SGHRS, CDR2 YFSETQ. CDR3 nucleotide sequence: TGCGCCAGCAGCGACGGGACAGGGAACCACTATGGCTACACCTTC. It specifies CASSDGTGNHYGYTF.

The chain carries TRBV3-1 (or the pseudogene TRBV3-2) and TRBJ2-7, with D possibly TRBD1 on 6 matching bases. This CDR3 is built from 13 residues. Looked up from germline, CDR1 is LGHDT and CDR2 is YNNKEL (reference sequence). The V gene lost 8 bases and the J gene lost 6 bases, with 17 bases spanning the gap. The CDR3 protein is CASASGVGAEQYV. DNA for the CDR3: TGTGCCAGCGCTTCAGGGGTCGGGGCCGAGCAGTACGTC.

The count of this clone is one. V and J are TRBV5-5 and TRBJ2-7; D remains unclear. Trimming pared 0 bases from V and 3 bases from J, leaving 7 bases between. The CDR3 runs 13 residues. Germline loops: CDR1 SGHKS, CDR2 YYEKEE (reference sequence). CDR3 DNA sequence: TGTGCCAGCAGCTTGGGGCACGACTACGAGCAGTACGTC. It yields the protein CASSLGHDYEQYV.

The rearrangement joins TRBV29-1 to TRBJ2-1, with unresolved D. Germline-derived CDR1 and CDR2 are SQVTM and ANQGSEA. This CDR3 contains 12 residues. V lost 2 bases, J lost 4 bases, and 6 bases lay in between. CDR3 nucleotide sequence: TGCAGCGTTGAACAGATATACAATGAGCAGTTCTTC. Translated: CSVEQIYNEQFF.